The 2 T cell receptor beta chains given below trace back to one sample, sequenced in a study of blood T cell repertoires in COVID-19. Data came from immunoSEQ multiplex PCR; TCRdb stores just in-frame clones and leaves some out. The table has hundreds of thousands of clones, 75% to 90% seen once. The sequencing sample was made of peripheral blood. These receptors all stem from a woman aged 35 to 49 who had recovered from COVID-19.

The rearrangement links TRBV18 to TRBJ1-2; tentative D call: TRBD1 (6 bases). V was clipped by 6 bases and J by 8 bases, with 16 bases between them. Germline values: CDR1 KGHSH, CDR2 LQKENI. This CDR3 has 13 residues. This chain's CDR3 is CASSPAAGDGYTF. CDR3 nucleotides: TGTGCCAGCTCCCCCGCGGCAGGGGACGGCTACACCTTC.

This chain links TRBV11-2 with TRBJ2-3; 8 nucleotides match TRBD2. CDR1 is SGHAT and CDR2 is FQNNGV in the germline V gene. The CDR3 is 16 residues long. The ends lost 1 base at V and 0 bases at J; junction bases unmatched: 3. The CDR3 coding sequence is TGTGCCAGCAGCTTAGCGACTAGCGTTAGCACAGATACGCAGTATTTT. Translating gives CASSLATSVSTDTQYF.